This T cell receptor (beta chain) was observed in a study of T cells in localized non-small cell lung cancer. Study results and caveats: Adjacent lung had a median roughly 50 of the 100 largest tumor clones.

Assay used: immunoSEQ multiplex PCR; TCRdb lists only in-frame clones, some missing. The table lists 7,000 to 8,000 clones, roughly nine tenths of them singletons. A note on this clone: Its target is unknown.

Sample: peripheral blood mononuclear cells, taken before any cancer treatment. The source is a male donor aged 60 or over with stage II lung adenocarcinoma.

CDR3 residues: CASTADFDIQYF. CDR3 sequence (DNA): TGTGCCAGCACTGCCGACTTCGACATTCAGTACTTC. The J gene is TRBJ2-4, the V gene TRBV6-1; D is unclear. The CDR3 loop spans 12 amino acids. CDR1 is MNHNS, CDR2 SASEGT, per germline. Trimming pared 7 bases from V and 8 bases from J, leaving 12 bases between.